Shown below are 26 T cell receptor beta chains from a single sample sequenced in a study of T cells in severe cutaneous drug reactions. The iRepertoire multiplex PCR system with TCR subtype-specific primers built both bulk and single-cell libraries. One entry per CDR3 protein, without DNA, is what TCRdb gives after re-calling the multiplex PCR reads. This sample contains around 20,000 distinct CDR3 sequences. The patients sequenced had a carbamazepine-induced Stevens-Johnson syndrome or toxic epidermal necrolysis reaction. The source material was PBMCs. These receptors were obtained from a human donor with toxic epidermal necrolysis, a severe cutaneous drug reaction.

This chain joins TRBV19 and TRBJ2-2; the D call from TCRdb, TRBD2, cannot be confirmed without DNA. Germline-derived CDR1 and CDR2 are LNHDA and SQIVND (reference sequence). The length of the CDR3 is 16 residues. Here the CDR3 reads CASSMDNLRASGELFF.

This chain's CDR3 is CASSLSQGTYEQYF. This rearrangement joins TRBV5-1 to TRBJ2-7. CDR1 is SGHRS, CDR2 YFSETQ, per germline. This CDR3 region has 14 residues.

The chain has TRBV4-1 and TRBJ1-6; TCRdb gives TRBD1 as the D gene, but with no DNA this cannot be confirmed. Germline loops: CDR1 MGHRA, CDR2 YSYEKL. This CDR3 comprises 17 residues. The CDR3 loop reads CASSQDQGQAYNSPLHF.

The rearrangement joins TRBV2 to TRBJ2-5; TCRdb returns TRBD2, unconfirmable since there is no DNA. There are 13 residues in the CDR3. Germline V CDR1 and CDR2: SNHLY, FYNNEI. This CDR3 reads CASSGLAMETQYF.

This rearrangement joins TRBV4-1 to TRBJ2-3; TCRdb outputs TRBD2, but without DNA this stays unchecked. Germline V gives CDR1 MGHRA, CDR2 YSYEKL. The CDR3 is made up of 14 amino acids. The CDR3 here is CASSERELTDTQYF.

V usage is TRBV28 and J usage is TRBJ2-7; TCRdb returns TRBD2, unconfirmable since there is no DNA. This CDR3 contains 14 residues. Germline CDR1 and CDR2: MDHEN and SYDVKM. The CDR3 is CASSQLGEGYEQYF.

The V gene is TRBV14, the J gene TRBJ2-7; the TRBD1 assignment by TCRdb is unverifiable without DNA. Germline assignment: CDR1 SGHDN and CDR2 FVKESK. The CDR3 contains 15 residues. CDR3: CASSRGRTIPYEQYF. Full variable domain (rest looked up from reference TRBV14 and TRBJ2-7): EAGVTQFPSHSVIEKGQTVTLRCDPISGHDNLYWYRRVMGKEIKFLLHFVKESKQDESGMPNNRFLAERTGGTYSTLKVQPAELEDSGVYFCASSRGRTIPYEQYFGPGTRLTVT.

This chain joins TRBV6-5 and TRBJ1-4. Germline lookup yields CDR1 MNHEY and CDR2 SVGAGI. The CDR3 is 12 amino acids. The CDR3 sequence: CASSYFSEKLFF.

The chain couples TRBV3-1 to TRBJ2-7; TCRdb's assignment of TRBD2 cannot be checked, as there is no DNA. Germline CDR1 and CDR2: LGHDT and YNNKEL (reference sequence). This CDR3 comprises 14 residues. CDR3 sequence: CASSHGRKRNEQYF.

The rearrangement links TRBV7-6 to TRBJ2-7; TCRdb designates TRBD1, a call that cannot be tested without DNA. The germline V gene encodes CDR1 SGHVS and CDR2 FNYEAQ. The CDR3 length is 14 residues. The CDR3 loop is CASSLGAGAYEQYF.

V and J are TRBV11-2 and TRBJ2-7; the TCRdb call, TRBD1, lacks DNA for checking. This CDR3 has 16 amino acids. CDR1 SGHAT and CDR2 FQNNGV come from the germline V gene. CDR3 protein: CASSLVGGDREYEQYF.

V is TRBV5-1 and J is TRBJ1-2; TCRdb's assignment of TRBD1 cannot be checked, as there is no DNA. Germline CDR1 SGHRS, CDR2 YFSETQ. The CDR3 totals 12 residues. The CDR3 sequence is CASSSTDYGYTF.

V is TRBV12-3 or TRBV12-4 and J is TRBJ2-5; TCRdb returns TRBD2, unconfirmable since there is no DNA. CDR3 length equals 15 residues. The CDR3 sequence is CASSLSGRAGETQYF.

V is TRBV5-1 and J is TRBJ2-1; TCRdb returns TRBD2, unconfirmable since there is no DNA. The germline V gene has CDR1 SGHRS and CDR2 YFSETQ. This CDR3 is 17 amino acids long. The CDR3 region is CASSARLAASSYNEQFF.

According to its frequency, this clonotype is medium-sized. The chain uses TRBV7-8 and TRBJ2-2. Germline V lookup: CDR1 SGHVS, CDR2 FQNEAQ. The length of the CDR3 is 14 residues. CDR3: CASSLASNTGELFF.

The chain couples TRBV27 to TRBJ2-1; TCRdb returns TRBD1, unconfirmable since there is no DNA. The CDR3 sequence is 15 residues long. The germline V gene has CDR1 MNHEY and CDR2 SMNVEV (reference sequence). CDR3 region: CASSLSGQDYNEQFF.

The chain has TRBV28 and TRBJ2-1; TCRdb returns TRBD2, unconfirmable since there is no DNA. This CDR3 is built from 14 residues. Per the germline V gene, CDR1 is MDHEN and CDR2 is SYDVKM. The CDR3 sequence is CASTPGLSYNEQFF.

The chain joins TRBV18 to TRBJ2-7; TCRdb picks TRBD1, but there is no DNA to check that call. CDR3 length: 14 residues. Germline-derived CDR1 and CDR2 are KGHSH and LQKENI. CDR3 region: CASSPGQGAYEQYF.

The chain links TRBV27 to TRBJ1-2; without DNA, the TCRdb call of TRBD1 cannot be checked. There are 16 residues in the CDR3. Germline assignment: CDR1 MNHEY and CDR2 SMNVEV (reference sequence). The CDR3 here is CASSFRGRGVRDGYTF.

The rearrangement links TRBV14 to TRBJ2-1; without DNA, the TCRdb call of TRBD1 cannot be checked. This CDR3 contains 13 residues. Germline CDR1 reads SGHDN; CDR2 reads FVKESK. CDR3 in amino acids: CASSPHRGYEQFF.

This chain connects TRBV4-1 to TRBJ2-7; TCRdb's D call of TRBD2 is untestable without DNA. This CDR3 is 15 amino acids long. Germline CDR1 is MGHRA and CDR2 is YSYEKL. The CDR3 protein is CASSQVEAGDGEQYF.

V and J are TRBV5-1 and TRBJ1-2; no DNA is available, so the TRBD1 call from TCRdb remains unchecked. The length of the CDR3 is 14 residues. CDR1 and CDR2 (germline): SGHRS, YFSETQ. The CDR3 is CASSLGQGGDGYTF.

This chain joins TRBV7-8 and TRBJ1-5. The CDR3 consists of 15 residues. CDR1 and CDR2 from the germline V gene are SGHVS and FQNEAQ. The CDR3 spells CASSFEGNSNQPQHF.

According to its frequency, this clonotype is medium-sized. The chain combines TRBV9 with TRBJ1-2. The CDR3 extends over 13 amino acids. CDR1 SGDLS and CDR2 YYNGEE come from the germline V gene. This CDR3 reads CASSGGTAYGYTF.

The CDR3 sequence: CASRPRDSYGYTF. The V gene is TRBV27, the J gene TRBJ1-2; there is no DNA to check the TCRdb D call of TRBD1. CDR3 size: 13 residues. Germline-derived CDR1 and CDR2 are MNHEY and SMNVEV (reference sequence).

This rearrangement joins TRBV20-1 to TRBJ2-1; TCRdb outputs TRBD2, but without DNA this stays unchecked. This CDR3 contains 18 residues. Germline CDR1 and CDR2: DFQATT and SNEGSKA (reference sequence). The CDR3 here is CSASDIAGPIEFYNEQFF.